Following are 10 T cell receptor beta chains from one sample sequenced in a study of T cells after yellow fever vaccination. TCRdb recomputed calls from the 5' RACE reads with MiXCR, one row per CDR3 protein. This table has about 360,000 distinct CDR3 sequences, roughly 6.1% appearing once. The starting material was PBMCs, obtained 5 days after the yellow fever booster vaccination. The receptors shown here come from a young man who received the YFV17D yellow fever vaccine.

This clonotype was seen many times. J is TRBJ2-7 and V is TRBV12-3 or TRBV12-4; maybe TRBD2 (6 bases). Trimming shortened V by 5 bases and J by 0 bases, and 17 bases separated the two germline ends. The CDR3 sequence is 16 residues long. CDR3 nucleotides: TGTGCCAGCAGTGTTGGAGGGCCCCCCTCCTCCTACGAGCAGTACTTC. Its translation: CASSVGGPPSSYEQYF.

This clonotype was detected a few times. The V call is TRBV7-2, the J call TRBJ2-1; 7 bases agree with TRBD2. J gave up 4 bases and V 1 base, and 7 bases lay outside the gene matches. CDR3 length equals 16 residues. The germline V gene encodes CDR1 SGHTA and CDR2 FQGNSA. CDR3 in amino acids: CASSLDGGSRYNEQFF. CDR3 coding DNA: TGTGCCAGCAGCTTAGACGGCGGGAGTAGGTACAATGAGCAGTTCTTC. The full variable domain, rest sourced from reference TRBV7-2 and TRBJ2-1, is GAGVSQSPSNKVTEKGKDVELRCDPISGHTALYWYRQSLGQGLEFLIYFQGNSAPDKSGLPSDRFSAERTGGSVSTLTIQRTQQEDSAVYLCASSLDGGSRYNEQFFGPGTRLTVL.

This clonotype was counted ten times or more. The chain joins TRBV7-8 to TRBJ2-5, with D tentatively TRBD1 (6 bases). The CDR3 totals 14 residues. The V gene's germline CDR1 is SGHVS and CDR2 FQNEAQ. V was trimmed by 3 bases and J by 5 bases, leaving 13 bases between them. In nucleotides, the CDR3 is TGTGCCAGCAGCTTTACAGGGAATCTGGAGACCCAGTACTTC. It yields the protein CASSFTGNLETQYF.

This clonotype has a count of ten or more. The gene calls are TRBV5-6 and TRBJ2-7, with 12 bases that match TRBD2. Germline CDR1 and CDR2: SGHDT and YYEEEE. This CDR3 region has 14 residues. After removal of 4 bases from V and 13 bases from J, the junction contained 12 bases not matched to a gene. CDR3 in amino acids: CASSTTSGSPMGYF. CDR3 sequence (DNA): TGTGCCAGCAGCACGACTAGCGGGAGCCCCATGGGATACTTC.

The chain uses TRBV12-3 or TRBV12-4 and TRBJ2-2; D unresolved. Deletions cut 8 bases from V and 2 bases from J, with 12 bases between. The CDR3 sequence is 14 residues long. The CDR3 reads CASVGNPNTGELFF. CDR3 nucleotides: TGTGCCAGCGTTGGGAACCCTAACACCGGGGAGCTGTTTTTT.

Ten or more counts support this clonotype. The CDR3: CASGADRNYNEQFF. DNA for the CDR3: TGTGCCAGCGGGGCGGACCGGAACTACAATGAGCAGTTCTTC. This chain uses TRBV6-1 with TRBJ2-1; perhaps TRBD1 as D (5 bases). This CDR3 has 14 residues. Trimming removed 8 bases from V and 3 bases from J, with 14 bases in between. The germline gives CDR1 MNHNS, CDR2 SASEGT.

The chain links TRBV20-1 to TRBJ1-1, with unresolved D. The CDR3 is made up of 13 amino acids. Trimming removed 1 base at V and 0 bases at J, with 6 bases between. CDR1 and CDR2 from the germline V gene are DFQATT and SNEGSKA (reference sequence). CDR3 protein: CSARGYLNTEAFF. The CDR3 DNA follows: TGCAGTGCTAGAGGGTACCTGAACACTGAAGCTTTCTTT.

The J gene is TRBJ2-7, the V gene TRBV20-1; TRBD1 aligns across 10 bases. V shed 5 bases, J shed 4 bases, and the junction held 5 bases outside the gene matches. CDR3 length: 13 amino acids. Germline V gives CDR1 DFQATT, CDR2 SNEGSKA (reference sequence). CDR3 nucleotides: TGCAGTGCTTTTAGACAGGGGGCTTACGAGCAGTACTTC. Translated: CSAFRQGAYEQYF.

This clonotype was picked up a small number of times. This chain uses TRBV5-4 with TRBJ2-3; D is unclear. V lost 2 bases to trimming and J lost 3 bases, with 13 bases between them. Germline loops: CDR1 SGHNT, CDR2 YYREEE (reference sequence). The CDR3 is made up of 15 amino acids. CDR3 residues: CASSFETTATDTQYF. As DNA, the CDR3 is TGTGCCAGCAGCTTTGAGACCACGGCGACAGATACGCAGTATTTT.

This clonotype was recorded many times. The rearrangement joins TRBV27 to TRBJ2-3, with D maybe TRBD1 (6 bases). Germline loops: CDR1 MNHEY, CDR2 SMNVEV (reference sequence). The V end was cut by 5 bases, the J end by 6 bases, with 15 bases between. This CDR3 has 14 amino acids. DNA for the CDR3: TGTGCCAGCAGTAGAGTCCTGGGGGCGGATACGCAGTATTTT. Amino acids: CASSRVLGADTQYF.